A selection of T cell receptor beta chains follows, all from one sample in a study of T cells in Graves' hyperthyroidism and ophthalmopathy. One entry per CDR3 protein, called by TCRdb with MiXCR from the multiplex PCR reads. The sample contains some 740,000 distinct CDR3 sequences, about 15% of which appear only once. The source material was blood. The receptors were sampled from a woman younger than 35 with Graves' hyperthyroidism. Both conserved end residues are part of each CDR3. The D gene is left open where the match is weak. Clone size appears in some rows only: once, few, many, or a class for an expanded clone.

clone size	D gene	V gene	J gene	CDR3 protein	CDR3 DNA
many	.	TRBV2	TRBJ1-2	CASRQVTDGYTF	TGTGCCAGTCGGCAGGTTACCGATGGCTACACCTTC
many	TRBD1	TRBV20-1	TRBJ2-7	CSASHGQGASEQYF	TGCAGTGCTTCACATGGGCAGGGGGCTAGCGAGCAGTACTTC
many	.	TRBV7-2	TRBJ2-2	CASMIRTRDGGELFF	TGTGCCAGCATGATCAGGACCAGGGATGGCGGGGAGCTGTTTTTT
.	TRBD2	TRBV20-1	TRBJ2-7	CSARLLAGEIPYEQYF	TGCAGTGCTAGATTACTAGCGGGAGAGATCCCCTACGAGCAGTACTTC
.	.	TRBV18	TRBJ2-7	CASSPGRPTTYEQYF	TGTGCCAGCTCACCCGGGCGGCCTACCACCTACGAGCAGTACTTC
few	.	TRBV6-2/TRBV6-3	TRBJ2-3	CASSYSPGGRSDTQYF	TGTGCCAGCAGTTACTCGCCCGGGGGCCGGTCAGATACGCAGTATTTT
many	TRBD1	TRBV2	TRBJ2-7	CASRTGDNYEQYF	TGTGCCAGTAGGACAGGGGACAACTACGAGCAGTACTTC
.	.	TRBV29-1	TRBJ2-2	CSVEARLGTGELFF	TGCAGCGTTGAGGCCAGATTGGGCACCGGGGAGCTGTTTTTT
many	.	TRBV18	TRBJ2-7	CASSDPTSPVNF	TGTGCCAGCTCAGACCCTACTAGTCCAGTCAACTTC
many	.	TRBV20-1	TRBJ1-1	CSAPPPSGGLTEAFF	TGCAGTGCTCCTCCTCCCTCTGGCGGGCTTACTGAAGCTTTCTTT
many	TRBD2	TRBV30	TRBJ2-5	CAWSVFASGRKETQYF	TGTGCCTGGAGTGTGTTTGCTAGCGGGAGGAAAGAGACCCAGTACTTC
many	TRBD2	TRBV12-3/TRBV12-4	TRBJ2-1	CASSTSGIYNEQFF	TGTGCCAGCAGTACTAGCGGCATATACAATGAGCAGTTCTTC
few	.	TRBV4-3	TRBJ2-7	CASSQDWAVFTYEQYF	TGCGCCAGCAGCCAAGATTGGGCTGTCTTTACTTACGAGCAGTACTTC
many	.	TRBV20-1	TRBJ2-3	CSARDVLSTDTQYF	TGCAGTGCTAGAGATGTGCTGAGCACAGATACGCAGTATTTT
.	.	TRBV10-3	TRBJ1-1	CAISAPDRNTEAFF	TGTGCCATCAGTGCCCCGGACAGGAACACTGAAGCTTTCTTT
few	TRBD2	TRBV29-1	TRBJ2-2	CSVVDWVAGAGTGELFF	TGCAGCGTTGTAGATTGGGTAGCGGGAGCTGGGACCGGGGAGCTGTTTTTT
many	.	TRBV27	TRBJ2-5	CASSVRRGETQYF	TGTGCCAGCAGTGTCCGTAGGGGAGAGACCCAGTACTTC
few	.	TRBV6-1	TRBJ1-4	CASSEAGLRDEKLFF	TGTGCCAGCAGTGAAGCGGGACTGCGTGATGAAAAACTGTTTTTT
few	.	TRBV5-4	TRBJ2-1	CASTLGRDFYNEQFF	TGTGCCAGCACCCTCGGGCGGGACTTCTACAATGAGCAGTTCTTC
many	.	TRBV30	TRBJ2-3	CAWSRWGTDTQYF	TGTGCCTGGAGTAGGTGGGGCACAGATACGCAGTATTTT
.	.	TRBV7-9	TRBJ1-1	CASSLGGGSTEAFF	TGTGCCAGCAGCTTAGGGGGGGGAAGCACTGAAGCTTTCTTT
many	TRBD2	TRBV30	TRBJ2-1	CAWNGAGVSGEQFF	TGTGCCTGGAACGGAGCGGGAGTTTCTGGTGAGCAGTTCTTC
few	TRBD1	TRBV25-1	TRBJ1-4	CASSVIRQGSEKLFF	TGTGCCAGCAGTGTCATTCGACAGGGGAGCGAAAAACTGTTTTTT
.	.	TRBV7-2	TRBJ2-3	CASSQWSSGTDTQYF	TGTGCCAGCAGCCAGTGGAGCTCTGGGACAGATACGCAGTATTTT
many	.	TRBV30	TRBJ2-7	CAWSFGIYEQYF	TGTGCCTGGAGTTTCGGGATCTACGAGCAGTACTTC
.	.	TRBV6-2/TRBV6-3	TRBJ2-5	CASGSTGGKQETQYF	TGTGCCAGCGGCTCTACTGGCGGTAAACAAGAGACCCAGTACTTC
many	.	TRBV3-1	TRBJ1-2	CASSHDTEDGYTF	TGTGCCAGCAGCCATGATACGGAGGATGGCTACACCTTC
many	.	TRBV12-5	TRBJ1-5	CASGWGVNQPQHF	TGTGCTAGTGGTTGGGGGGTCAATCAGCCCCAGCATTTT
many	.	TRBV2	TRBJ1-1	CASSDWGGAEAFF	TGTGCCAGCAGTGATTGGGGGGGAGCTGAAGCTTTCTTT
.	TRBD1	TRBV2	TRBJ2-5	CASSTDRGRETQYF	TGTGCCAGCAGTACCGACAGGGGGCGAGAGACCCAGTACTTC
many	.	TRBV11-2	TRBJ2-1	CASSFGGRDLYNEQFF	TGTGCCAGCAGCTTTGGGGGGCGGGACCTCTACAATGAGCAGTTCTTC
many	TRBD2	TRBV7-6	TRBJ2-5	CASSPGLAGRQETQYF	TGTGCCAGCAGTCCGGGACTAGCGGGCCGCCAAGAGACCCAGTACTTC
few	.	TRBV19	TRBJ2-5	CASGDHGTQYF	TGTGCCAGTGGGGACCATGGGACCCAGTACTTC
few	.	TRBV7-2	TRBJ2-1	CASSVGGSYYNEQFF	TGTGCCAGCAGCGTCGGGGGTTCTTACTACAATGAGCAGTTCTTC
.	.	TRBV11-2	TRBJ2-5	CASSFSHRETQYF	TGTGCCAGCAGTTTCTCCCACCGAGAGACCCAGTACTTC
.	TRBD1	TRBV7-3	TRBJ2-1	CASSQTGTGREQFF	TGTGCCAGCAGCCAAACCGGGACAGGGAGGGAGCAGTTCTTC
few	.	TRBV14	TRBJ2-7	CASSQDLISYEQYF	TGTGCCAGCAGCCAAGATCTGATCTCCTACGAGCAGTACTTC
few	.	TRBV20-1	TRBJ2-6	CSARDWRHPLTGANVLTF	TGCAGTGCTAGAGATTGGCGGCACCCTCTCACTGGGGCCAACGTCCTGACTTTC
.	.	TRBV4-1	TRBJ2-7	CASSRTQDYEQYF	TGCGCCAGCAGCCGGACACAGGACTACGAGCAGTACTTC
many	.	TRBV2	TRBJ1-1	CASSEGTVEAFF	TGTGCCAGCAGTGAAGGGACAGTTGAAGCTTTCTTT
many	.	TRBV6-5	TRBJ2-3	CASSYKHNTDTQYF	TGTGCCAGCAGTTACAAGCATAACACAGATACGCAGTATTTT
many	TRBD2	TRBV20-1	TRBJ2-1	CSAKSSGSSYNEQFF	TGCAGTGCTAAGTCTAGCGGGAGCTCCTACAATGAGCAGTTCTTC
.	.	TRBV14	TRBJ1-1	CASSQDLASGTEAFF	TGTGCCAGCAGCCAAGATCTAGCATCAGGGACTGAAGCTTTCTTT
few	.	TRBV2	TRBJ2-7	CATGGGVGEQYF	TGTGCCACTGGGGGGGGCGTTGGCGAGCAGTACTTC
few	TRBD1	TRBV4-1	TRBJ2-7	CASSQGDRAPNYEQYF	TGCGCCAGCAGCCAAGGGGACAGGGCGCCTAACTACGAGCAGTACTTC
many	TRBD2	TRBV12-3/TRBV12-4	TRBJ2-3	CASRSLAGGQTDTQYF	TGTGCCAGCAGGTCCCTAGCGGGAGGGCAAACAGATACGCAGTATTTT
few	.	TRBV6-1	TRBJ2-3	CASSIQGSDTQYF	TGTGCCAGCAGCATACAGGGCTCAGATACGCAGTATTTT
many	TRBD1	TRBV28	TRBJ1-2	CASRRTGLKGGYTF	TGTGCCAGCAGGAGGACAGGGTTGAAAGGCGGCTACACCTTC
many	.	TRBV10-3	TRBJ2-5	CAISPGQGETQYF	TGTGCCATCAGTCCGGGACAAGGAGAGACCCAGTACTTC
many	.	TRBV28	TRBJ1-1	CASSLTGLRAFF	TGTGCCAGCAGTTTAACTGGGTTAAGAGCTTTCTTT
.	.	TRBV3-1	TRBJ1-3	CASSQVQRSSGNTIYF	TGTGCCAGCAGCCAAGTTCAGCGGAGCTCTGGAAACACCATATATTTT
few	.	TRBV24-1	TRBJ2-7	CATRAMRYEQYF	TGTGCCACCAGGGCCATGAGGTACGAGCAGTACTTC
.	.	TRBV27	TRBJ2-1	CASSSLRGGAPNEQFF	TGTGCCAGCAGCTCCTTAAGGGGGGGTGCCCCGAATGAGCAGTTCTTC
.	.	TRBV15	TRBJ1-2	CATSRDRNAYYGYTF	TGTGCCACCAGCAGAGACAGGAATGCTTACTATGGCTACACCTTC